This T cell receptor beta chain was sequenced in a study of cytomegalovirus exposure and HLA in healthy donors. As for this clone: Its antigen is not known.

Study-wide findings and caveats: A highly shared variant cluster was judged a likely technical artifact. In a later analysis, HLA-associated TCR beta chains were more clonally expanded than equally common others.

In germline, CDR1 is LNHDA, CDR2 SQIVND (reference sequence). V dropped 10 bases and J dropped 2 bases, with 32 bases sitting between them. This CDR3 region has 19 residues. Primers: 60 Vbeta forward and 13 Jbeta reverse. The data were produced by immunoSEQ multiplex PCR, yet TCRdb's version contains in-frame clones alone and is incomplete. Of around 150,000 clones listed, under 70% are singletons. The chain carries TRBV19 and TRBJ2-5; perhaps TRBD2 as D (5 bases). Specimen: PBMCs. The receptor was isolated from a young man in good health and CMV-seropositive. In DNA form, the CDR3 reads TGTGCCACGAAAGCCTCGTCGGGAAGGTTAATAAATAGTCAAGAGACCCAGTACTTC. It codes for CATKASSGRLINSQETQYF.